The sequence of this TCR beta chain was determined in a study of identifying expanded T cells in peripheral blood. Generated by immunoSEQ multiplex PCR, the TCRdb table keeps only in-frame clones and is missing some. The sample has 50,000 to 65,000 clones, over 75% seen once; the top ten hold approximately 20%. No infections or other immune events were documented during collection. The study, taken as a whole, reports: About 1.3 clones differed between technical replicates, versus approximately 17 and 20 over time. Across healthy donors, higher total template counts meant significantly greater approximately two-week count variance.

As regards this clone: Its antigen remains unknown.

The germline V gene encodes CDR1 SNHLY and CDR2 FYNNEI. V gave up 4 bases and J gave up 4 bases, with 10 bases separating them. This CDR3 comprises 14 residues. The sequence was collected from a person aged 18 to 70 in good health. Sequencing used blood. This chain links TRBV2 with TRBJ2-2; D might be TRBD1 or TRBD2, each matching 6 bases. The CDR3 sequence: CASSAGATTGELFF. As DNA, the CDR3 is TGTGCCAGCAGTGCGGGGGCCACCACCGGGGAGCTGTTTTTT.